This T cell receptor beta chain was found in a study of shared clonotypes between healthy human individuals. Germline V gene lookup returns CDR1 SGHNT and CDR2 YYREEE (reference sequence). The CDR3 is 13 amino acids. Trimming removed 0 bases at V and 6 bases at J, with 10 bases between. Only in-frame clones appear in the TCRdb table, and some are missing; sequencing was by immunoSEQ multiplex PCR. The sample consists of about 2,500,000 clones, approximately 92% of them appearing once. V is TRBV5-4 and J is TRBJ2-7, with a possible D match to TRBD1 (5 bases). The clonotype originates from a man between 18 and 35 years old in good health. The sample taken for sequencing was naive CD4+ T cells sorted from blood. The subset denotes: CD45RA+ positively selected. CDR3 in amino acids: CASSLVQVGEQYF. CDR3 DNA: TGTGCCAGCAGCTTGGTACAGGTGGGCGAGCAGTACTTC.